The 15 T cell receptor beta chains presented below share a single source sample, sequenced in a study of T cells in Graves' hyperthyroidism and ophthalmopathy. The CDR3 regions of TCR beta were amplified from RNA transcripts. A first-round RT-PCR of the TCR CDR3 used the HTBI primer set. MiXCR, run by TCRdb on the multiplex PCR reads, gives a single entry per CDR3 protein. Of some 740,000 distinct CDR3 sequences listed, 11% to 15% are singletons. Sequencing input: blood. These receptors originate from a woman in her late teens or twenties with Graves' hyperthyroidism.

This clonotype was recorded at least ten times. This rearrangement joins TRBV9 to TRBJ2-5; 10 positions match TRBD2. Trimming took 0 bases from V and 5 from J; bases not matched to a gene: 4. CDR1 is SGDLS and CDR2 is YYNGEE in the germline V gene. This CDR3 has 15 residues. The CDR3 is CASSVEAAGGETQYF. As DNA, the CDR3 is TGTGCCAGCAGCGTAGAAGCAGCGGGAGGGGAGACCCAGTACTTC.

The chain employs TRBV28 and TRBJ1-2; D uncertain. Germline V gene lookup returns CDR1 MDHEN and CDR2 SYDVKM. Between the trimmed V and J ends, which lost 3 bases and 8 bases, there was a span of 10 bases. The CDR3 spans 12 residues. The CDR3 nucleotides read TGTGCCAGCAGTTTTGGGTTGAGAGGCTACACCTTC. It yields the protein CASSFGLRGYTF.

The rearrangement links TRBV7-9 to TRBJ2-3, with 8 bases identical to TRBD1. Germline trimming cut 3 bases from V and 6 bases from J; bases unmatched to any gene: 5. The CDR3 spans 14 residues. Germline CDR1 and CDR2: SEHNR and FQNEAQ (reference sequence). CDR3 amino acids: CASSLRRQGDTQYF. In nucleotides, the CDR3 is TGTGCCAGCAGCTTGAGACGACAGGGGGATACGCAGTATTTT.

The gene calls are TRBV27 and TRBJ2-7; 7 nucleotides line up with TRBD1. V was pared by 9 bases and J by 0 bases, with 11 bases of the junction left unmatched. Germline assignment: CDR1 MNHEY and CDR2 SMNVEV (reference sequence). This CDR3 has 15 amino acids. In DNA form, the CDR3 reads TGTGCCAGTGCGATTGACAGGGCCAGCTCCTACGAGCAGTACTTC. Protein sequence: CASAIDRASSYEQYF.

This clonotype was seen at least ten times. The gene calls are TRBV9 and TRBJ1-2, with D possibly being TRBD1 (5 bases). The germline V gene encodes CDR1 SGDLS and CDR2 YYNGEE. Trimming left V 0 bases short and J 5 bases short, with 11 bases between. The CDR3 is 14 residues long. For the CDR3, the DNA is TGTGCCAGCAGCGTAGGGGGCCCCGGGTATGGCTACACCTTC. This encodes CASSVGGPGYGYTF.

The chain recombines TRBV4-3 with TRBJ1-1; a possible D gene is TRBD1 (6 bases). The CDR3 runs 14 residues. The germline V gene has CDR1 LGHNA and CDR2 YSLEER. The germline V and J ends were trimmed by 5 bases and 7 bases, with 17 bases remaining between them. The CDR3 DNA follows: TGCGCCAGCAGCTACCAACAGGGTGATGGTGAAGCTTTCTTT. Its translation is CASSYQQGDGEAFF.

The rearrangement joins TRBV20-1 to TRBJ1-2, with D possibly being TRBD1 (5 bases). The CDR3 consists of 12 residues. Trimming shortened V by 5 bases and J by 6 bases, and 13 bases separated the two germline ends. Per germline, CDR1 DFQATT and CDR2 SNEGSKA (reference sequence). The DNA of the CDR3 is TGCAGTGCTGTCCAGGGTACGGATGGCTACACCTTC. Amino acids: CSAVQGTDGYTF.

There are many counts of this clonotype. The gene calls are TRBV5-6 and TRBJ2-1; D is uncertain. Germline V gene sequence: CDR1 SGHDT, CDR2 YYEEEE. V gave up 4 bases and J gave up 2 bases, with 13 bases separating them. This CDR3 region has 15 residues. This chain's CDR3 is CASSPLVGTYNEQFF. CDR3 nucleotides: TGTGCCAGCAGCCCGTTAGTAGGAACCTACAATGAGCAGTTCTTC.

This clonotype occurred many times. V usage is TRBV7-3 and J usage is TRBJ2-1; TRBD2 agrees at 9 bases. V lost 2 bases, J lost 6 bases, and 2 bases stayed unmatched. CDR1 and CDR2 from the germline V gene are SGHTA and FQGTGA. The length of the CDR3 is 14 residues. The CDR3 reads CASSLGTSPNEQFF. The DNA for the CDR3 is TGTGCCAGCAGCTTAGGGACTAGCCCCAATGAGCAGTTCTTC.

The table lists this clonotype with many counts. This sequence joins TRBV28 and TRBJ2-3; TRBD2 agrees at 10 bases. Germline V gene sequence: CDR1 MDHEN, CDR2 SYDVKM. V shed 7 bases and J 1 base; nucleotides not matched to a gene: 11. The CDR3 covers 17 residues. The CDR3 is CASNLPLAGVGTDTQYF. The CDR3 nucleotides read TGTGCCAGCAACCTTCCTCTAGCGGGAGTCGGCACAGATACGCAGTATTTT. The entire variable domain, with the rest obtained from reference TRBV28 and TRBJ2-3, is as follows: DVKVTQSSRYLVKRTGEKVFLECVQDMDHENMFWYRQDPGLGLRLIYFSYDVKMKEKGDIPEGYSVSREKKERFSLILESASTNQTSMYLCASNLPLAGVGTDTQYFGPGTRLTVL.

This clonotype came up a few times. The CDR3 is CATRGGPGNPQHF. The CDR3, as DNA: TGTGCCACCCGAGGAGGCCCCGGGAACCCCCAGCATTTT. This chain connects TRBV24-1 to TRBJ1-5; no definite D call. The CDR3 runs 13 residues. Germline V lookup: CDR1 KGHDR, CDR2 SFDVKD. Trimming removed 9 bases at V and 10 bases at J, with 18 bases between.

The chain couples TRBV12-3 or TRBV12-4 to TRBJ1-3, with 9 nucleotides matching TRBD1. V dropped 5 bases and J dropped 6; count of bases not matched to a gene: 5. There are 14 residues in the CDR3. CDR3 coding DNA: TGTGCCAGCAGTAGCACAGGGGGCCCAAACACCATATATTTT. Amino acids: CASSSTGGPNTIYF.

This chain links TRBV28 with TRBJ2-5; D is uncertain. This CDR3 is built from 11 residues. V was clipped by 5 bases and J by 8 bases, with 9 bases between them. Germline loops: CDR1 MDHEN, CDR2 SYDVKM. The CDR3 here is CASSQLRTQYF. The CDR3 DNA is TGTGCCAGCAGTCAGCTTCGCACCCAGTACTTC.

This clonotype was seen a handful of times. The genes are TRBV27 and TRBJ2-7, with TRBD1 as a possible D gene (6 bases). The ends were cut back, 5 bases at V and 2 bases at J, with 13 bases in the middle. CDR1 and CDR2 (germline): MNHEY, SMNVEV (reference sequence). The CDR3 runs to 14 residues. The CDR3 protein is CASSPGTWAYEQYF. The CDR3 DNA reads TGTGCCAGCAGTCCCGGGACATGGGCCTACGAGCAGTACTTC.

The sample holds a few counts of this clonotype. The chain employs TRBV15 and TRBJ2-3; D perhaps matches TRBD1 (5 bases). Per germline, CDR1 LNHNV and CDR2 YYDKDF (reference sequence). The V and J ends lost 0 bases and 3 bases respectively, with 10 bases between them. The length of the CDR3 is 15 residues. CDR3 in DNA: TGTGCCACCAGCAGAGATCCGCAGGGAACAGATACGCAGTATTTT. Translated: CATSRDPQGTDTQYF.